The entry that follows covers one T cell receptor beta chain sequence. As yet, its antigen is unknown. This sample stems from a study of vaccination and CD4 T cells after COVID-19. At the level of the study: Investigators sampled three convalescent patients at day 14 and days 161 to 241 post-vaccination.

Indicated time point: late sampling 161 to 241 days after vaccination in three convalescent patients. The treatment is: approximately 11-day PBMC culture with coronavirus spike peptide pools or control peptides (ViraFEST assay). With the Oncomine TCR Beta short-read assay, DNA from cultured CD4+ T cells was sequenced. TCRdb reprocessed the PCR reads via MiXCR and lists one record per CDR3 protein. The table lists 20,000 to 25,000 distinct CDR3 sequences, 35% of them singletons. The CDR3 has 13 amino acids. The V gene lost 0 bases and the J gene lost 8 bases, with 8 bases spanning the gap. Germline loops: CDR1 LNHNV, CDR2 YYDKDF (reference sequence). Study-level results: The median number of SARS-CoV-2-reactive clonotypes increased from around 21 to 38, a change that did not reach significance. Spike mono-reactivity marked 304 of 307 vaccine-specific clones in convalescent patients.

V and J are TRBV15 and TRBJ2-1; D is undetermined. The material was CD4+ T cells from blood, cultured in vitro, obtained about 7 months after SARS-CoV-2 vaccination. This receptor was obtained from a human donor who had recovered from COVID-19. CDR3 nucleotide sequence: TGTGCCACCAGCAGAGATAGTGGAGATGAGCAGTTCTTC. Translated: CATSRDSGDEQFF.